Each of the 17 T cell receptor beta chains below was sequenced from the same sample in a study of blood T cell repertoires in COVID-19. Some clones are missing from TCRdb's copy, which holds only in-frame ones; the method was immunoSEQ multiplex PCR. Counted here are fewer than 400,000 clones, over 90% occurring once; the ten biggest clones make up about 4%. The sequenced sample was PBMCs or T cells enriched from blood (not recorded which). These TCRs come from a woman in her twenties or thirties who had been exposed to COVID-19.

The chain couples TRBV5-4 to TRBJ1-2, with 7 bases fitting TRBD1. The CDR3 runs to 13 residues. Unmatched junction bases numbered 4, after V lost 4 bases and J lost 4 bases. CDR1 SGHNT and CDR2 YYREEE come from the germline V gene (reference sequence). CDR3 amino acids: CASSVTGTYGYTF. CDR3 nucleotide sequence: TGTGCCAGCAGCGTGACAGGGACCTATGGCTACACCTTC.

The chain combines TRBV5-1 with TRBJ2-1; 7 bases map to TRBD2. The CDR3 is 15 amino acids. Germline V lookup: CDR1 SGHRS, CDR2 YFSETQ. The trim removed 4 bases at V and 4 bases at J, leaving 8 bases unmatched. The chain's CDR3 is CASSPSGGGYNEQFF. The CDR3 region has the DNA TGCGCCAGCAGCCCCTCGGGGGGTGGGTACAATGAGCAGTTCTTC.

The chain recombines TRBV5-1 with TRBJ2-3; D is possibly TRBD1 (6 bases). V was cut by 1 base and J by 5 bases, with 11 bases left in between. Germline V CDR1 and CDR2: SGHRS, YFSETQ. This CDR3 comprises 14 residues. CDR3 sequence: CASSLWGPGDTQYF. Written as DNA, the CDR3 is TGCGCCAGCAGCTTGTGGGGGCCTGGAGATACGCAGTATTTT.

The chain uses TRBV9 and TRBJ1-1; D is undetermined. The CDR3 is 16 amino acids. CDR1 is SGDLS and CDR2 is YYNGEE in the germline V gene. V lost 3 bases and J lost 1, with 16 bases in between. CDR3 DNA sequence: TGTGCCAGCAGCGGAACGGCCGGGGTCCGGAACACTGAAGCTTTCTTT. Encoded protein: CASSGTAGVRNTEAFF.

This clone is a singleton in its sample. The chain combines TRBV7-2 with TRBJ2-1; 11 positions match TRBD1. V was pared by 4 bases and J by 7 bases, with 6 bases of the junction left unmatched. Germline V gives CDR1 SGHTA, CDR2 FQGNSA. CDR3 length: 15 residues. CDR3 region: CASSSPGTGGNEQFF. The CDR3 DNA is TGTGCCAGCAGCTCCCCCGGGACAGGGGGAAATGAGCAGTTCTTC.

The chain recombines TRBV4-2 with TRBJ1-2, with unresolved D. The CDR3 totals 14 residues. V lost 0 bases to trimming and J lost 7 bases, with 12 bases between them. Germline V gene sequence: CDR1 LGHNA, CDR2 YNFKEQ. Here the CDR3 reads CASSQDKGRGGYTF. In DNA, the CDR3 is TGTGCCAGCAGCCAAGATAAGGGCCGGGGTGGCTACACCTTC.

V gene TRBV14 combines with J gene TRBJ1-5; TRBD1 aligns across 8 bases. The V segment lost 2 bases and the J segment 4 bases; nucleotides outside the gene matches: 4. The CDR3 contains 15 residues. CDR1 and CDR2 (germline): SGHDN, FVKESK. The CDR3 reads CASSQRQGSNQPQHF. The CDR3 coding sequence is TGTGCCAGCAGCCAACGACAGGGGAGTAATCAGCCCCAGCATTTT.

The chain combines TRBV27 with TRBJ1-6; the match to TRBD1 covers 9 bases. The CDR3 totals 14 residues. Germline V gene sequence: CDR1 MNHEY, CDR2 SMNVEV (reference sequence). J gave up 8 bases and V 5 bases, and 4 bases lay outside the gene matches. The DNA for the CDR3 is TGTGCCAGCAGTGTGGACAGGGGCTATTCACCCCTCCACTTT. Amino acids: CASSVDRGYSPLHF.

The chain carries TRBV19 and TRBJ1-2; D is unclear. This CDR3 has 11 residues. V dropped 7 bases and J dropped 3 bases, with 6 bases sitting between them. Germline CDR1 reads LNHDA; CDR2 reads SQIVND (reference sequence). The CDR3 region is CASNSDYGYTF. The CDR3 nucleotides are TGTGCCAGTAACAGTGACTATGGCTACACCTTC.

In its sample, this clone was seen once. This chain links TRBV7-2 with TRBJ1-3; tentative D call: TRBD1 (6 bases). There are 16 residues in the CDR3. CDR1 is SGHTA, CDR2 FQGNSA, per germline. Trimming cost V 5 bases and J 3 bases, with 17 bases left between them. CDR3 region: CASSPLGTNSGNTIYF. The DNA for the CDR3 is TGTGCCAGCAGCCCGCTCGGGACAAATAGTGGAAACACCATATATTTT.

The chain joins TRBV18 to TRBJ2-3, with TRBD2 matching 7 bases. The CDR3 is 16 amino acids. Trimming at V came to 1 base and at J to 1 base, leaving 5 bases not matched to a gene. Germline loops: CDR1 KGHSH, CDR2 LQKENI. The CDR3 is CASSPRTRLGTDTQYF. CDR3 in DNA: TGTGCCAGCTCACCACGGACTAGATTGGGCACAGATACGCAGTATTTT.

The rearrangement links TRBV10-3 to TRBJ1-6; 8 bases fit TRBD1. This CDR3 contains 15 residues. Unmatched junction bases numbered 7, after V lost 2 bases and J lost 10 bases. The germline V gene has CDR1 ENHRY and CDR2 SYGVKD. The CDR3 sequence is CAISEATGGGSPLHF. CDR3 nucleotide sequence: TGTGCCATCAGTGAGGCAACAGGGGGTGGATCACCCCTCCACTTT.

This clone showed up just a few times. This chain links TRBV21-1 with TRBJ2-5; the table names TRBD2, a call not compared with the DNA. TRBV21-1 is a listed pseudogene. There are 8 residues in the CDR3. CDR3 sequence: CASRYANF. The DNA of the CDR3 is TGTGCCAGCCGCTACGCGAACTTC.

V and J are TRBV7-9 and TRBJ2-1, with D hard to call. Germline V gene sequence: CDR1 SEHNR, CDR2 FQNEAQ (reference sequence). The V end lost 6 bases, the J end lost 2 bases, and 11 bases lay between the germline ends. The CDR3 consists of 14 residues. CDR3 protein: CASRIGQTYNEQFF. DNA for the CDR3: TGTGCCAGCAGAATTGGGCAAACCTACAATGAGCAGTTCTTC.

This chain links TRBV5-1 with TRBJ2-3; D might be TRBD1 (5 bases). Germline loops: CDR1 SGHRS, CDR2 YFSETQ. V was pared by 0 bases and J by 4 bases, with 9 bases between. This CDR3 contains 14 residues. CDR3 DNA: TGCGCCAGCAGCTTGGGCCAGGGTCCAGATACGCAGTATTTT. Translation: CASSLGQGPDTQYF.

The chain is built from TRBV4-1 and TRBJ2-6, with D unclear. CDR1 and CDR2 from the germline V gene are MGHRA and YSYEKL. The CDR3 consists of 14 residues. The ends were cut back, 4 bases at V and 1 base at J, with 5 bases in the middle. The DNA of the CDR3 is TGCGCCAGCAGCCCTCTATCTGGGGCCAACGTCCTGACTTTC. Translating it yields CASSPLSGANVLTF.

The chain links TRBV7-9 to TRBJ1-2; TRBD1 might be the D (5 bases). The CDR3 contains 15 residues. Trimming removed 3 bases at V and 4 bases at J, with 15 bases between. Germline loops: CDR1 SEHNR, CDR2 FQNEAQ (reference sequence). In DNA, the CDR3 is TGTGCCAGCAGCTTGAACCAGGACATCATCTATGGCTACACCTTC. It specifies CASSLNQDIIYGYTF.